This T cell receptor beta chain is drawn from a study of T cells in Graves' hyperthyroidism and ophthalmopathy (dated by TCRdb to between 2019 and 2020). Context from the whole study: Peripheral blood samples were taken at initial diagnosis, before any treatment was given. Whether ophthalmopathy could be predicted prospectively was tested in an independent validation cohort made up of 18 to 20 hyperthyroidism patients plus 17 patients who later progressed to ophthalmopathy. The paper describes TCR Vbeta CDR3 sequencing of 135 peripheral blood samples, made up of under 50 ophthalmopathy patients, 70 to 75 hyperthyroidism patients and 17 progressor patients. A discovery cohort of about 96 patients, approximately 44 with Graves' ophthalmopathy and fewer than 65 with stable Graves' hyperthyroidism, was used to find distinguishing TCR V-J signatures. The study also compared thyroid tissue and blood T-cell repertoires from about six Graves' hyperthyroidism patients. For training and testing, the 80 to 100 patients in the discovery cohort were randomly divided in a 7:3 ratio. After blood sampling, hyperthyroidism patients were treated with methimazole at a starting dose of 30 mg daily, and ophthalmopathy patients were treated with high-dose intravenous methylprednisolone.

Overall study outcomes, separate from this receptor: No statistical method was used to fix the sample size in advance, and group allocation was not hidden from the investigators. Most expanded thyroid clonotypes (frequency above 0.001) were also detected in blood, suggesting blood repertoires may reflect thyroid immune responses. Ophthalmopathy was separated from stable hyperthyroidism by a 13 V-J signature model, with approximately 86% sensitivity and about 81% specificity obtained in cross-validation and 80%/75% obtained in testing. During validation, the model predicted progression to ophthalmopathy a median of approximately 7 months ahead of onset, with approximately 70% sensitivity and less than 85% specificity.

At least ten counts were recorded for this clonotype. Its antigen is still unknown. Base qualities are not provided; no much larger clone lies one nucleotide away. TCR beta CDR3 regions were amplified from RNA transcripts. A first-round RT-PCR of the TCR CDR3 used the HTBI primer set with the Qiagen OneStep RT-PCR kit. The libraries were constructed in a second round of multiplex PCR and then size-selected and purified. Paired-end sequencing of the libraries was performed with 100 bp reads on an Illumina HiSeq2000. Regarding the original processing steps: SOAPnuke was used to process the raw data, removing reads that contained adapters or uncalled bases, had a mean Phred below 15, or lacked an exact match to the constant primer or identifier. COPE v1.2.5 was used to merge the high-quality paired reads, and each unique nucleotide sequence was defined as a clonotype. Clonotypes were aligned to IMGT TRBV, TRBD and TRBJ reference segments using MiTCR v1.1. The analysis was restricted to V-J combinations with a frequency above 0.0001, which together covered roughly 99% of the repertoires. The TCS score was defined as F50 (clonal expansion) divided by E x V (chaos), with BLOSUM62-based TCRdist calculated between CDR3 peptides within each V-J. Welch's t-statistics and random forest reduced fewer than 600 V-J features to 13, which were used in a naive Bayes classifier (R e1071). In-frame beta chains were kept once TCRdb had trimmed the public reads at Q25 with fastp and called clones with MiXCR. A single entry per CDR3 protein holds the most common genes and DNA from its merged rows. These V and J calls originate from TCRdb's pipeline instead of the authors' own analysis. The sample records hundreds of thousands of distinct CDR3 sequences, about 15% of which are singletons. 9.5% to 13% of the sample goes to the ten largest clones.

Stable Graves' hyperthyroidism was defined as the absence of progression to ophthalmopathy over 18 months of follow-up. Hyperthyroidism patients were aged 18 to 65 years and newly diagnosed, with disease duration of less than 2 months. Any patient with an uncontrolled infection, another autoimmune disease, pregnancy or lactation was excluded. Diagnoses relied on clinical symptoms, serum thyroxine and TRAb, thyroid ultrasound and orbital computed tomography. PBMCs were isolated from 10 ml of fresh peripheral blood by Ficoll-Paque density gradient centrifugation. Trizol reagent was used to extract total RNA, and RNA quality was then checked on an Agilent 2100 Bioanalyzer. V has 6 bases trimmed and J has 4 bases trimmed; junction bases matching no gene number 6. From cysteine to phenylalanine, the CDR3 is 14 amino acids long. Of the read, only the CDR3 DNA is kept; its 42 bases are in frame from base 1.

The chain is assembled from TRBV12-3 or TRBV12-4 and TRBJ2-7; 10 junctional bases match TRBD1. The sequence was collected from a young woman with Graves' hyperthyroidism. Sequenced material: blood. The nucleotide sequence is given as TGTGCCAGCAGGACCGGGACAGGGGTTTACGAGCAGTACTTC. It translates as CASRTGTGVYEQYF.